This T cell receptor (beta chain) was found in a study of shared clonotypes between healthy human individuals. Overall study context: Each donor's CD8 memory used one plate, CD8 naive two, each CD4 subset three.

The split of CD4+ cells yielded CD45RA+ naive and CD45RA-negative memory subsets. The junction had 9 bases not matched to a gene; V was cut back by 6 bases and J by 6 bases. Germline V lookup: CDR1 SNHLY, CDR2 FYNNEI. This CDR3 has 16 amino acids. This clone was detected many times. At a deep level, the assay was run. Method: immunoSEQ multiplex PCR; TCRdb's copy keeps in-frame clones and lacks some. The repertoire holds hundreds of thousands of clones, with 73% as singletons. The sample taken for sequencing was memory CD4+ T cells sorted from blood. Indicated subset: CD45RA-negative fraction. The clonotype originates from a woman aged 25-40 years in good health. V is TRBV2 and J is TRBJ1-5; 12 positions agree with TRBD1. The CDR3 DNA sequence: TGTGCCAGCAGCCCGGGACAGGGGGCGCGTGGTCAGCCCCAGCATTTT. It encodes CASSPGQGARGQPQHF.